The 16 T cell receptor beta chains listed next were all sequenced from one sample in a study. MiXCR was run by TCRdb on the RT-PCR reads, yielding one entry per CDR3 protein. The table shows more than 550,000 distinct CDR3 sequences, with approximately 15% occurring only once. Source material: memory CD4+ T cells from blood. Receptors originate from a female donor in good health, serving as a healthy control.

This clonotype has just a few counts. The chain uses TRBV5-1 and TRBJ2-7; D gene unclear. The CDR3 runs 12 residues. V lost 3 bases and J lost 4, with 8 bases in between. Per germline, CDR1 SGHRS and CDR2 YFSETQ. In DNA, the CDR3 is TGCGCCAGCAGCTCCCAGATATACGAGCAGTACTTC. Residues: CASSSQIYEQYF.

This clonotype was seen just once. This chain links TRBV3-1 with TRBJ2-1; 16 positions match TRBD2. Germline trimming cut 0 bases from V and 8 bases from J; bases unmatched to any gene: 4. Germline V gives CDR1 LGHDT, CDR2 YNNKEL (reference sequence). The length of the CDR3 is 17 residues. Here the CDR3 DNA reads TGTGCCAGCAGCCAAGATCAGGGACTAGCGGGAGGGGATGAGCAGTTCTTC. Translation: CASSQDQGLAGGDEQFF.

The chain employs TRBV12-3 or TRBV12-4 and TRBJ1-2; 8 nucleotides match TRBD1. The ends lost 4 bases at V and 6 bases at J; junction bases unmatched: 13. The CDR3 runs 16 residues. In nucleotides, the CDR3 is TGTGCCAGCAGTTCGACATTCAGGGGGCGCCTCAATGGCTACACCTTC. This codes for CASSSTFRGRLNGYTF.

This clonotype has a count of ten or more. CDR3 bases: TGCAGTGCAGAACAGGGGTCGCGGGGGGGGGCCCAGTACTTC. Translation gives CSAEQGSRGGAQYF. This sequence joins TRBV20-1 and TRBJ2-5, with 9 bases matching TRBD2. The CDR3 loop spans 14 amino acids. Germline lookup yields CDR1 DFQATT and CDR2 SNEGSKA (reference sequence). V trimming: 6 bases; J trimming: 9 bases; junction bases outside the gene matches: 14.

This clonotype was seen more than once but under ten times. The CDR3 protein is CASSYKGEQYF. CDR3 DNA: TGTGCCAGCAGTTACAAAGGGGAGCAGTACTTC. The gene calls are TRBV6-5 and TRBJ2-7; D uncertain. V lost 2 bases to trimming and J lost 7 bases, with 6 bases between them. Per germline, CDR1 MNHEY and CDR2 SVGAGI. The CDR3 is 11 residues long.

By sample fraction, this clonotype is medium-sized. The genes are TRBV29-1 and TRBJ2-7, with a weak D call TRBD2 (6 bases). Germline lookup yields CDR1 SQVTM and CDR2 ANQGSEA. V lost 4 bases and J lost 2, with 12 bases in between. This CDR3 is built from 13 residues. The CDR3 loop is CSVGGRQTYEQYF. CDR3 sequence (DNA): TGCAGCGTTGGAGGGAGGCAAACCTACGAGCAGTACTTC.

This clonotype occurred many times. J is TRBJ1-2 and V is TRBV6-5; D ambiguous. CDR1 and CDR2 from the germline V gene are MNHEY and SVGAGI. V was pared by 0 bases and J by 2 bases, with 10 bases between. This CDR3 has 15 residues. CDR3 nucleotides: TGTGCCAGCAGTTACTCGATGACTCCCAACTATGGCTACACCTTC. Its protein product is CASSYSMTPNYGYTF.

This clonotype was detected many times. The chain carries TRBV7-6 and TRBJ2-3; D not certain. The V and J ends lost 2 bases and 3 bases respectively, with 9 bases between them. CDR3 size: 14 residues. Germline V gene sequence: CDR1 SGHVS, CDR2 FNYEAQ. The CDR3 reads CASSLFPPTDTQYF. For the CDR3, the DNA is TGTGCCAGCAGCTTATTTCCCCCTACAGATACGCAGTATTTT.

This clonotype was recorded once. V usage is TRBV20-1 and J usage is TRBJ2-5; the D gene is possibly TRBD1 (6 bases). The germline CDR1 and CDR2 sequences are DFQATT and SNEGSKA (reference sequence). Trimming took 4 bases from V and 2 from J, leaving 11 bases between them. The CDR3 has 13 amino acids. CDR3 nucleotide sequence: TGCAGTGCTATCACGGACAGACAAGAGACCCAGTACTTC. Translation gives CSAITDRQETQYF.

This clonotype was detected only a few times. The gene calls are TRBV29-1 and TRBJ2-7, with 13 bases identical to TRBD2. The J segment lost 2 bases and the V segment lost 6 bases, leaving 1 base of the junction unmatched. The CDR3 contains 13 residues. In germline, CDR1 is SQVTM, CDR2 ANQGSEA. The CDR3 DNA reads as TGCAGCGTACTAGCGGGGGGGACCTACGAGCAGTACTTC. This codes for CSVLAGGTYEQYF.

The sample holds many counts of this clonotype. The chain has TRBV10-3 and TRBJ2-3; TRBD1 or TRBD2 may be the D gene (5 bases each). Germline CDR1 and CDR2: ENHRY and SYGVKD. V dropped 6 bases and J dropped 2 bases, with 12 bases sitting between them. The CDR3 totals 14 residues. Written as DNA, the CDR3 is TGTGCCATCAGCGGGACGGGGAACACAGATACGCAGTATTTT. Amino acid sequence: CAISGTGNTDTQYF.

This clonotype was found many times. The chain combines TRBV10-3 with TRBJ2-3, with D perhaps TRBD2 (5 bases). V was trimmed by 3 bases and J by 0 bases, leaving 13 bases between them. Germline CDR1 ENHRY, CDR2 SYGVKD. The CDR3 has 16 amino acids. For the CDR3, the DNA is TGTGCCATCAGTGAAGGAAGCCGGACTAGCACAGATACGCAGTATTTT. Amino acids: CAISEGSRTSTDTQYF.

This clonotype was detected only a few times. This chain joins TRBV20-1 and TRBJ2-1; 9 bases fit TRBD2. Per the germline V gene, CDR1 is DFQATT and CDR2 is SNEGSKA (reference sequence). The ends lost 6 bases at V and 3 bases at J; junction bases unmatched: 6. The CDR3 sequence is 14 residues long. DNA for the CDR3: TGCAGTGCCCCCGGGACTAGCTTCTACAATGAGCAGTTCTTC. This translates into CSAPGTSFYNEQFF.

This chain uses TRBV7-2 with TRBJ2-5, with TRBD2 as a possible D gene (6 bases). The CDR3 extends over 16 amino acids. Trimming pared 5 bases from V and 4 bases from J, leaving 20 bases between. CDR1 and CDR2 (germline): SGHTA, FQGNSA. CDR3 in DNA: TGTGCCAGCAGCCCCCCCGGTCGGGGGTACGGAGAGACCCAGTACTTC. It yields the protein CASSPPGRGYGETQYF. Together with reference TRBV7-2 and TRBJ2-5, the CDR3 gives the full variable domain: GAGVSQSPSNKVTEKGKDVELRCDPISGHTALYWYRQSLGQGLEFLIYFQGNSAPDKSGLPSDRFSAERTGGSVSTLTIQRTQQEDSAVYLCASSPPGRGYGETQYFGPGTRLLVL.

In its sample, this clonotype was seen many times. V is TRBV4-2 and J is TRBJ1-2, with no clear D. Germline-derived CDR1 and CDR2 are LGHNA and YNFKEQ. V lost 1 base to trimming and J lost 0 bases, with 6 bases between them. This CDR3 spans 14 amino acids. The DNA of the CDR3 is TGTGCCAGCAGCCAAGTCGGCACTAACTATGGCTACACCTTC. Its translation is CASSQVGTNYGYTF.

This chain joins TRBV29-1 and TRBJ1-2; D might be TRBD1 (6 bases). V gave up 3 bases and J gave up 0 bases, with 8 bases separating them. The CDR3 totals 13 residues. Germline values: CDR1 SQVTM, CDR2 ANQGSEA. Here the CDR3 reads CSVEGGANYGYTF. Here the CDR3 DNA reads TGCAGCGTTGAGGGGGGCGCTAACTATGGCTACACCTTC.